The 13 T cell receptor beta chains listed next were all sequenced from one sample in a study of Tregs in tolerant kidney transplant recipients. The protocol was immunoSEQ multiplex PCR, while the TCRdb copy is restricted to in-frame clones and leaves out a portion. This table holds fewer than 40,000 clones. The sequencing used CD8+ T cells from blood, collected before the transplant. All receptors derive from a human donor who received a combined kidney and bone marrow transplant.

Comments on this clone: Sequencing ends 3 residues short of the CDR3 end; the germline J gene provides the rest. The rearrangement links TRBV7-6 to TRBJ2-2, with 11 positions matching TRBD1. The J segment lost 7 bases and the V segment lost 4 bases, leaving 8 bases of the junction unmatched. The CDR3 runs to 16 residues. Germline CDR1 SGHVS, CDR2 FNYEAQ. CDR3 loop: CASSSADRGHLGELFF. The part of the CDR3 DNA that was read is TGTGCCAGCAGCTCAGCGGACAGGGGGCACCTCGGGGAG.

CDR3 DNA (partial): TGTGCCAGCAGCTCCGACAGAGGATCCTACGAG. Its translation is CASSSDRGSYE. The full CDR3 sequence reads CASSSDRGSYEQYF. V and J are TRBV2 and TRBJ2-7, with D possibly TRBD1 on 5 matching bases. Read sequence stops 3 residues before the CDR3 end, and the germline J gene provides the missing end. This CDR3 has 14 amino acids. V gave up 6 bases and J gave up 1 base, with 13 bases separating them. Germline CDR1 and CDR2: SNHLY and FYNNEI.

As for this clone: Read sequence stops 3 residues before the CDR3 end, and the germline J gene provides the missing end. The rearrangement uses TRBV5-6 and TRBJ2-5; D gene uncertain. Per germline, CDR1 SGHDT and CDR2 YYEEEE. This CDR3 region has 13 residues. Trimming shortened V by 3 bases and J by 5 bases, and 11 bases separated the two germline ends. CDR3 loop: CASSSTLLETQYF. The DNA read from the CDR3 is TGTGCCAGCAGCTCGACACTTCTGGAGACC.

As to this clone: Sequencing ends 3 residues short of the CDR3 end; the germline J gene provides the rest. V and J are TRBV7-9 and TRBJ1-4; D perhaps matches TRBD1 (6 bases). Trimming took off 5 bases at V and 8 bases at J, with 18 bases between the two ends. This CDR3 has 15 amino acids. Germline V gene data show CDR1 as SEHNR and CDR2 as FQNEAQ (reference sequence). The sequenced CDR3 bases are TGTGCCAGCAGCCCCGGACAGCCATCATTCGAAAAA. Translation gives CASSPGQPSFEK. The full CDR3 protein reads CASSPGQPSFEKLFF.

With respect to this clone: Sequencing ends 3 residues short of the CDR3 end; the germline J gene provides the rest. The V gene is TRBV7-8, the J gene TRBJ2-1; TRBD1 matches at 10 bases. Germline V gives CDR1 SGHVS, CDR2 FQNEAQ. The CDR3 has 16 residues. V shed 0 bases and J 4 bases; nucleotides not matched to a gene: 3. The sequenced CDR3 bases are TGTGCCAGCAGCTTAGCGCTGGGACAGGGGTACAATGAG. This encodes CASSLALGQGYNE. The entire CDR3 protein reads CASSLALGQGYNEQFF.

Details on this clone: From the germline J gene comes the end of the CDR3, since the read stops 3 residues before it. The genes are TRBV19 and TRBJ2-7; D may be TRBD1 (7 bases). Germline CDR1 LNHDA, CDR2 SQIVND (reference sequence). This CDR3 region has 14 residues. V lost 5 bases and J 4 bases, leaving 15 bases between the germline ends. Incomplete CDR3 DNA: TGTGCCAGTAGTCCGCGGGACAGCCTATACGAG. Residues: CASSPRDSLYE. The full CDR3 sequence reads CASSPRDSLYEQYF.

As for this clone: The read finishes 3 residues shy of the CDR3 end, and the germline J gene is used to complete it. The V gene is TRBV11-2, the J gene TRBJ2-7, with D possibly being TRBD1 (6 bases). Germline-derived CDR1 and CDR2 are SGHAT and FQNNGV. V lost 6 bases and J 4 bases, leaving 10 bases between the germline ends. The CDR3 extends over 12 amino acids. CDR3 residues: CASRQQGYEQYF. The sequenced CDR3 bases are TGTGCCAGCAGGCAACAGGGTTACGAG.

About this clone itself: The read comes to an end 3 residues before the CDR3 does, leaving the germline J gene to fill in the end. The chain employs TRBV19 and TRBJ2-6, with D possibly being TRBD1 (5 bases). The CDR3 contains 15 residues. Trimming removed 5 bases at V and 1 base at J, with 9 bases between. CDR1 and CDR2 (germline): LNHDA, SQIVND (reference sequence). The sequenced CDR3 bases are TGTGCCAGTAGTGACCAGGGTTCTGGGGCCAACGTC. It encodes CASSDQGSGANV. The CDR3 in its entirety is CASSDQGSGANVLTF.

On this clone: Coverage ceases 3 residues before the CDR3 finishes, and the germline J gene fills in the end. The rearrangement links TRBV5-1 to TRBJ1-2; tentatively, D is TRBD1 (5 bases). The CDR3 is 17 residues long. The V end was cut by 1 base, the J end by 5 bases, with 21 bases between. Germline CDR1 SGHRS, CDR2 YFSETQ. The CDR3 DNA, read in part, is TGCGCCAGCAGCTTGAAACAGGAGAGTGGGTATCTATATGGC. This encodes CASSLKQESGYLYG. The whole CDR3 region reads CASSLKQESGYLYGYTF.

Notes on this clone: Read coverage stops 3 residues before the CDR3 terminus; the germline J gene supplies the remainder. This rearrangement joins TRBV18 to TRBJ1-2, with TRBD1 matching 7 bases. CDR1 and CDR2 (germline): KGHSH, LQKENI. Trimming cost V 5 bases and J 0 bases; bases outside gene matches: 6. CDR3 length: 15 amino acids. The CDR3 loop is CASSSTGTANYGYTF. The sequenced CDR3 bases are TGTGCCAGCTCAAGTACCGGGACAGCTAACTATGGC.

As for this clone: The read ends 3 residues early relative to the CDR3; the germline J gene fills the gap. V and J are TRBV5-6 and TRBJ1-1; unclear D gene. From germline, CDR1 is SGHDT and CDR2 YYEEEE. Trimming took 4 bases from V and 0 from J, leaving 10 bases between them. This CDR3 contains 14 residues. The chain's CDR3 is CASSPTPLNTEAFF. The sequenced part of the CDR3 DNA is TGTGCCAGCAGCCCGACACCCTTGAACACTGAA.

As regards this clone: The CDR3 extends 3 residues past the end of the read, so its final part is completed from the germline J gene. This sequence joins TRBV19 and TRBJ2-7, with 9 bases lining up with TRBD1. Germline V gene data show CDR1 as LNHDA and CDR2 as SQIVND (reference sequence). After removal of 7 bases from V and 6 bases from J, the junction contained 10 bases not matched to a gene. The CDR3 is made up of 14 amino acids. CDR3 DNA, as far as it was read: TGTGCCAGTACGAGCGGGGACAGGGTTGGCGAG. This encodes CASTSGDRVGE. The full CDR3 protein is CASTSGDRVGEQYF.

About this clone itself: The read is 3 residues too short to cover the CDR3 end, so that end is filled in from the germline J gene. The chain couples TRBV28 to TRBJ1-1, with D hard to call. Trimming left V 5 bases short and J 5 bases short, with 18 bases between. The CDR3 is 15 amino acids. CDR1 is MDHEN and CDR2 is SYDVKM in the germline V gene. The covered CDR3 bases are TGTGCCAGCAGTCCTCCAGGAATCGTAATGACTGAA. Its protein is CASSPPGIVMTE. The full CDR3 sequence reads CASSPPGIVMTEAFF.